Presented here are 16 T cell receptor beta chains from one specimen sequenced in a study of OX40 agonist ivuxolimab in advanced cancers. Profiled with immunoSEQ multiplex PCR; TCRdb holds only in-frame clones, not every one. The sample lists approximately 72,000 clones; 80% to 90% were seen once. The sample in question was CD4+ or CD8+ T cells sorted from blood, obtained in a trial of the OX40 agonist ivuxolimab. All receptors come from an adult with an advanced solid tumor such as melanoma, head and neck, liver or kidney cancer.

The chain couples TRBV12-2 to TRBJ2-7. TRBV12-2 is termed a pseudogene. The CDR3 totals 15 residues. CDR3 residues: CASRFLGKNASEQYF. CDR3 DNA: TGTGCAAGTCGCTTCCTCGGAAAAAACGCTTCCGAGCAGTACTTC.

The J gene is TRBJ2-3, the V gene TRBV5-4, with 8 bases lining up with TRBD2. In germline, CDR1 is SGHNT, CDR2 YYREEE (reference sequence). Trimming cost V 0 bases and J 6 bases; bases outside gene matches: 0. The CDR3 is made up of 13 amino acids. CDR3 DNA sequence: TGTGCCAGCAGCTTGGAGCGGGAGGATACGCAGTATTTT. Translation: CASSLEREDTQYF.

The V gene is TRBV5-1, the J gene TRBJ1-1; TRBD1 agrees at 8 bases. The CDR3 consists of 17 residues. The germline gives CDR1 SGHRS, CDR2 YFSETQ. The junction had 10 bases not matched to a gene; V was cut back by 3 bases and J by 0 bases. CDR3 residues: CASSWRGTGLMNTEAFF. CDR3 in DNA: TGCGCCAGCAGCTGGAGGGGGACAGGACTTATGAACACTGAAGCTTTCTTT.

The rearrangement joins TRBV5-1 to TRBJ1-5; TRBD1 agrees at 8 bases. The germline V gene encodes CDR1 SGHRS and CDR2 YFSETQ. The CDR3 is 14 amino acids. Trimming took 2 bases from V and 5 from J; bases not matched to a gene: 3. The CDR3 here is CASSFTGGDQPQHF. DNA for the CDR3: TGCGCCAGCAGCTTTACAGGGGGTGATCAGCCCCAGCATTTT.

The V call is TRBV7-9, the J call TRBJ1-5, with D perhaps matching TRBD1 (5 bases). Germline V gene data show CDR1 as SEHNR and CDR2 as FQNEAQ (reference sequence). With 3 bases removed from V and 4 bases from J, the gap between germline ends came to 10 bases. This CDR3 contains 14 residues. For the CDR3, the DNA is TGTGCCAGCAGCTTTCAGGGTGGTAATCAGCCCCAGCATTTT. Its protein is CASSFQGGNQPQHF. The full variable domain, completed using reference TRBV7-9 and TRBJ1-5, is DTGVSQNPRHKITKRGQNVTFRCDPISEHNRLYWYRQTLGQGPEFLTYFQNEAQLEKSRLLSDRFSAERPKGSFSTLEIQRTEQGDSAMYLCASSFQGGNQPQHFGDGTRLSIL.

J is TRBJ2-7 and V is TRBV10-3; 7 nucleotides agree with TRBD1. CDR3 length equals 16 residues. J was trimmed by 0 bases and V by 3 bases; bases with no gene match: 8. Germline CDR1 ENHRY, CDR2 SYGVKD. CDR3 sequence: CAISDRRQGSSYEQYF. DNA for the CDR3: TGTGCCATCAGTGACCGACGACAGGGTAGCTCCTACGAGCAGTACTTC.

The V call is TRBV9, the J call TRBJ2-3; 7 bases are a match to TRBD2. CDR3 length equals 16 residues. Germline trimming cut 4 bases from V and 7 bases from J; bases unmatched to any gene: 15. CDR1 is SGDLS and CDR2 is YYNGEE in the germline V gene. The CDR3 coding sequence is TGTGCCAGCAGCCTCCAACAAGGCGGGGGTACGAATACGCAGTATTTT. Protein product: CASSLQQGGGTNTQYF.

This clone was seen only once. The chain carries TRBV5-5 and TRBJ1-1; D not certain. V was cut by 2 bases and J by 4 bases, with 9 bases left in between. Germline CDR1 is SGHKS and CDR2 is YYEKEE (reference sequence). The CDR3 runs to 13 residues. CDR3 protein: CASSFGGGTEAFF. CDR3 DNA: TGTGCCAGCAGCTTTGGCGGTGGCACTGAAGCTTTCTTT.

This chain uses TRBV15 with TRBJ1-2; D unresolved. The CDR3 consists of 13 residues. Germline loops: CDR1 LNHNV, CDR2 YYDKDF (reference sequence). Trimming cost V 0 bases and J 8 bases, with 10 bases left between them. CDR3 DNA sequence: TGTGCCACCAGCAGAGATCAAGGGAGCGGCTACACCTTC. Residues: CATSRDQGSGYTF.

The rearrangement joins TRBV7-2 to TRBJ2-7; the match to TRBD2 covers 10 bases. This CDR3 comprises 16 residues. J gave up 3 bases and V 0 bases, and 5 bases lay outside the gene matches. Germline lookup yields CDR1 SGHTA and CDR2 FQGNSA. As DNA, the CDR3 is TGTGCCAGCAGCTTAGCGGGCGGGACTAGCGACTACGAGCAGTACTTC. Translating it yields CASSLAGGTSDYEQYF.

This chain links TRBV9 with TRBJ2-1; either TRBD1 or TRBD2 may supply D (5 bases each). CDR1 and CDR2 from the germline V gene are SGDLS and YYNGEE. V was shortened by 4 bases and J by 0 bases, with 8 bases between the two germline ends. The CDR3 consists of 14 residues. In DNA, the CDR3 is TGTGCCAGCAGCCATGGGACCTCCTACAATGAGCAGTTCTTC. Residues: CASSHGTSYNEQFF.

The rearrangement links TRBV19 to TRBJ2-7, with D possibly called TRBD1 or TRBD2 (5 bases each). Germline CDR1 reads LNHDA; CDR2 reads SQIVND (reference sequence). Trimming cost V 0 bases and J 2 bases, with 11 bases left between them. CDR3 length equals 15 residues. This CDR3 is CASSIERDRAYEQYF. The CDR3 DNA follows: TGTGCCAGTAGTATAGAGAGGGACCGAGCCTACGAGCAGTACTTC.

Points on this clone: The junction differs from germline at one of its ends, possibly a read error. The J gene is TRBJ1-5, the V gene TRBV6-6, with D unresolved. This CDR3 has 16 residues. Per the germline V gene, CDR1 is MNHNY and CDR2 is SVGAGI (reference sequence). The CDR3 protein is CASSYSMGLGNRPQHF. The CDR3 region has the DNA TGTGCCAGCAGTTACTCGATGGGGTTGGGCAATCGGCCCCAGCATTTT.

The gene calls are TRBV5-6 and TRBJ2-7; TRBD2 aligns across 11 bases. The CDR3 is 15 amino acids. Germline assignment: CDR1 SGHDT and CDR2 YYEEEE. With V trimmed by 0 bases and J by 6 bases, 5 bases remained unmatched. In DNA form, the CDR3 reads TGTGCCAGCAGCTTGGAACTAGCGGGAGTATCCGAGCAGTACTTC. Protein product: CASSLELAGVSEQYF. The full variable domain, completed using reference TRBV5-6 and TRBJ2-7, is DAGVTQSPTHLIKTRGQQVTLRCSPKSGHDTVSWYQQALGQGPQFIFQYYEEEERQRGNFPDRFSGHQFPNYSSELNVNALLLGDSALYLCASSLELAGVSEQYFGPGTRLTVT.

The chain has TRBV7-2 and TRBJ1-1; D not resolved. The ends were cut back, 5 bases at V and 8 bases at J, with 15 bases in the middle. This CDR3 is 13 amino acids long. The germline CDR1 and CDR2 sequences are SGHTA and FQGNSA. The CDR3 DNA reads TGTGCCAGCAGCCCGCAACCAGAGAGCGAAGCTTTCTTT. It translates to CASSPQPESEAFF.

This clone has only a few counts. This chain uses TRBV28 with TRBJ2-3, with D possibly being TRBD1 (6 bases). The CDR3 is 15 residues long. V lost 5 bases, J lost 0 bases, and 12 bases lay in between. Germline CDR1 and CDR2: MDHEN and SYDVKM. CDR3 coding DNA: TGTGCCAGCAGTGCGATACAGGGAAGCACAGATACGCAGTATTTT. Its protein product is CASSAIQGSTDTQYF.